The 20 T cell receptor beta chains below all came from one sample that was sequenced in a study of cytomegalovirus exposure and HLA in healthy donors. Vbeta (60) and Jbeta (13) primers were used in the PCR. The assay was immunoSEQ multiplex PCR, and TCRdb's table has in-frame clones only and misses some. This table holds about 220,000 clones, over 80% found once. Sequencing input: PBMCs. Receptor source: a boy aged 2 to 10 in good health and CMV-seronegative.

The chain employs TRBV19 and TRBJ1-2; D is possibly TRBD1 (5 bases). The CDR3 loop spans 15 amino acids. Between the trimmed V and J ends, which lost 3 bases and 8 bases, there was a span of 19 bases. Per germline, CDR1 LNHDA and CDR2 SQIVND (reference sequence). The CDR3 region is CASSMTSPTRGGYTF. CDR3 DNA: TGTGCCAGTAGTATGACAAGCCCGACAAGGGGAGGCTACACCTTC.

The CDR3 nucleotides read TGTGCCAGCACCTATCTAGCCATTGACAATGAGCAGTTCTTC. As protein: CASTYLAIDNEQFF. The chain is built from TRBV6-6 and TRBJ2-1, with D possibly TRBD2 on 5 matching bases. CDR3 length equals 14 residues. Germline CDR1 and CDR2: MNHNY and SVGAGI (reference sequence). Trimming cost V 7 bases and J 5 bases, with 15 bases left between them.

The chain has TRBV7-3 and TRBJ2-2, with 8 bases matching TRBD2. CDR1 is SGHTA and CDR2 is FQGTGA in the germline V gene. The CDR3 loop spans 18 amino acids. With V trimmed by 4 bases and J by 1 base, 11 bases remained unmatched. The CDR3 nucleotides are TGTGCCAGCAGCTCCTCTACTTCCGCGGGGGGGAACACCGGGGAGCTGTTTTTT. Protein: CASSSSTSAGGNTGELFF.

This clone was found a few times. V gene TRBV2 combines with J gene TRBJ1-5; TRBD1 might be the D (6 bases). Between the trimmed V and J ends, which lost 1 base and 7 bases, there was a span of 14 bases. This CDR3 region has 15 residues. CDR1 is SNHLY, CDR2 FYNNEI, per germline. The CDR3: CASSEGQGYVQPQHF. The CDR3 region has the DNA TGTGCCAGCAGTGAAGGTCAGGGGTACGTACAGCCCCAGCATTTT. Full variable domain (rest looked up from reference TRBV2 and TRBJ1-5): EPEVTQTPSHQVTQMGQEVILRCVPISNHLYFYWYRQILGQKVEFLVSFYNNEISEKSEIFDDQFSVERPDGSNFTLKIRSTKLEDSAMYFCASSEGQGYVQPQHFGDGTRLSIL.

This rearrangement joins TRBV14 to TRBJ1-6; 7 nucleotides line up with TRBD1. V gave up 1 base and J gave up 10 bases; unmatched junction bases: 7. CDR3 length: 15 amino acids. Per germline, CDR1 SGHDN and CDR2 FVKESK. CDR3 in DNA: TGTGCCAGCAGCCAAGGGACAGGCCTCTACTCACCCCTCCACTTT. It specifies CASSQGTGLYSPLHF.

The rearrangement uses TRBV30 and TRBJ1-1; D unclear. The CDR3 sequence is 13 residues long. Germline V gene sequence: CDR1 GTSNPN, CDR2 SVGIG (reference sequence). Trimming cost V 2 bases and J 0 bases, with 7 bases left between them. CDR3 DNA sequence: TGTGCCTGGAGTATAGTCATGAACACTGAAGCTTTCTTT. This codes for CAWSIVMNTEAFF.

The genes are TRBV19 and TRBJ2-7, with 8 bases lining up with TRBD1. This CDR3 comprises 13 residues. Germline V lookup: CDR1 LNHDA, CDR2 SQIVND (reference sequence). The J segment lost 4 bases and the V segment lost 7 bases, leaving 6 bases of the junction unmatched. The CDR3 loop reads CASKQGVGYEQYF. The DNA of the CDR3 is TGTGCCAGTAAACAGGGGGTGGGATACGAGCAGTACTTC. Full variable domain (missing parts from reference TRBV19 and TRBJ2-7): DGGITQSPKYLFRKEGQNVTLSCEQNLNHDAMYWYRQDPGQGLRLIYYSQIVNDFQKGDIAEGYSVSREKKESFPLTVTSAQKNPTAFYLCASKQGVGYEQYFGPGTRLTVT.

The chain employs TRBV7-9 and TRBJ1-5; D is unclear. The CDR3 spans 14 residues. Deletions cut 0 bases from V and 3 bases from J, with 6 bases between. From germline, CDR1 is SEHNR and CDR2 FQNEAQ (reference sequence). CDR3 DNA sequence: TGTGCCAGCAGCTTAGCAGCATCCAATCAGCCCCAGCATTTT. Its translation is CASSLAASNQPQHF. Looking up the rest from reference TRBV7-9 and TRBJ1-5 gives the full variable domain: DTGVSQNPRHKITKRGQNVTFRCDPISEHNRLYWYRQTLGQGPEFLTYFQNEAQLEKSRLLSDRFSAERPKGSFSTLEIQRTEQGDSAMYLCASSLAASNQPQHFGDGTRLSIL.

The chain joins TRBV13 to TRBJ1-2; D may be TRBD1 (5 bases). Trimming stripped 2 bases from V and 6 bases from J, with 16 bases between. The germline V gene has CDR1 PRHDT and CDR2 FYEKMQ (reference sequence). The CDR3 is 15 residues long. In DNA, the CDR3 is TGTGCCAGCAGCTTACAGGGCGCGCCAAGCGATGGCTACACCTTC. It codes for CASSLQGAPSDGYTF.

V gene TRBV10-3 combines with J gene TRBJ1-4, with unresolved D. In germline, CDR1 is ENHRY, CDR2 SYGVKD. Trimming stripped 10 bases from V and 0 bases from J, with 9 bases between. The CDR3 is made up of 13 amino acids. The CDR3 region is CATSKATNEKLFF. CDR3 nucleotides: TGTGCCACGAGTAAAGCAACTAATGAAAAACTGTTTTTT.

CDR3 DNA: TGTGCCAGCAGCCCCCGGACTCACACCGGGGAGCTGTTTTTT. It yields the protein CASSPRTHTGELFF. This chain joins TRBV9 and TRBJ2-2, with D tentatively TRBD2 (5 bases). CDR1 SGDLS and CDR2 YYNGEE come from the germline V gene. The V end was cut by 4 bases, the J end by 3 bases, with 10 bases between. CDR3 length equals 14 residues.

This clone has just one count. V is TRBV11-2 and J is TRBJ1-6, with D uncertain. The germline gives CDR1 SGHAT, CDR2 FQNNGV. V gave up 0 bases and J gave up 6 bases, with 21 bases separating them. This CDR3 is built from 19 residues. The CDR3 sequence: CASSLDHPAVAKFNSPLHF. CDR3 sequence (DNA): TGTGCCAGCAGCTTAGATCACCCTGCCGTGGCCAAATTTAATTCACCCCTCCACTTT.

The V gene is TRBV2, the J gene TRBJ2-1, with D tentatively TRBD2 (5 bases). V lost 3 bases and J lost 8, with 14 bases in between. This CDR3 is 14 amino acids long. Germline V gene lookup returns CDR1 SNHLY and CDR2 FYNNEI. The CDR3 is CASSDYGEKDEQFF. The CDR3, as DNA: TGTGCCAGCAGTGATTATGGGGAGAAGGATGAGCAGTTCTTC.

This chain joins TRBV30 and TRBJ1-5; unclear D gene. CDR1 is GTSNPN, CDR2 SVGIG, per germline (reference sequence). Trimming stripped 2 bases from V and 4 bases from J, with 9 bases between. This CDR3 has 13 residues. The CDR3 bases are TGTGCCTGGAGTCCCTCAGAAAATCAGCCCCAGCATTTT. The encoded protein is CAWSPSENQPQHF.

The rearrangement links TRBV5-8 to TRBJ1-2, with 7 positions matching TRBD1. J lost 8 bases, V lost 0 bases, and 7 bases had no gene match. The CDR3 runs to 14 residues. Germline CDR1 reads SGHTS; CDR2 reads YDEGEE. This chain's CDR3 is CASSLVGQTRGYTF. Written as DNA, the CDR3 is TGTGCCAGCAGCTTGGTGGGACAGACTAGGGGCTACACCTTC.

This clone was found a few times. The CDR3 sequence is CASSFGQSTDTQYF. CDR3 sequence (DNA): TGTGCCAGCAGTTTCGGACAATCCACAGATACGCAGTATTTT. V and J are TRBV27 and TRBJ2-3; possible D gene TRBD1, 5 bases. Trimming shortened V by 3 bases and J by 2 bases, and 9 bases separated the two germline ends. The germline V gene has CDR1 MNHEY and CDR2 SMNVEV (reference sequence). This CDR3 contains 14 residues.

The CDR3, as DNA: TGTGCCAGTAGTATATCCAGACAGCACTATGGCTACACCTTC. This translates into CASSISRQHYGYTF. The V gene is TRBV19, the J gene TRBJ1-2; a possible D gene is TRBD1 (5 bases). With 2 bases removed from V and 3 bases from J, the gap between germline ends came to 10 bases. Germline CDR1 and CDR2: LNHDA and SQIVND (reference sequence). CDR3 length equals 14 residues.

This chain links TRBV10-1 with TRBJ1-2; perhaps TRBD1 as D (6 bases). V was shortened by 3 bases and J by 1 base, with 18 bases between the two germline ends. Germline assignment: CDR1 WNHNN and CDR2 SYGVQD (reference sequence). The CDR3 runs 17 residues. CDR3 sequence (DNA): TGCGCCAGCAGTGATCTTGCAGGGGTTGTAGGTAACTATGGCTACACCTTC. It translates to CASSDLAGVVGNYGYTF.

The genes are TRBV9 and TRBJ1-2, with 8 bases that match TRBD1. Trimming took 6 bases from V and 4 from J; bases not matched to a gene: 8. The CDR3 extends over 14 amino acids. The germline V gene has CDR1 SGDLS and CDR2 YYNGEE. The CDR3 region is CASTTGGGGYGYTF. The CDR3 nucleotides read TGTGCCAGCACCACAGGGGGGGGAGGCTATGGCTACACCTTC. Together with reference TRBV9 and TRBJ1-2, the CDR3 gives the full variable domain: DSGVTQTPKHLITATGQRVTLRCSPRSGDLSVYWYQQSLDQGLQFLIQYYNGEERAKGNILERFSAQQFPDLHSELNLSSLELGDSALYFCASTTGGGGYGYTFGSGTRLTVV.

V and J are TRBV9 and TRBJ2-2, with D perhaps matching TRBD2 (6 bases). This CDR3 has 16 amino acids. CDR1 and CDR2 (germline): SGDLS, YYNGEE. Trimming took off 0 bases at V and 0 bases at J, with 9 bases between the two ends. CDR3 sequence reads: CASSVGGAANTGELFF. The CDR3 bases are TGTGCCAGCAGCGTAGGCGGGGCGGCGAACACCGGGGAGCTGTTTTTT.